These T cell receptor beta chains were read from a single sample in a study of OX40 agonist ivuxolimab in advanced cancers. Profiled with immunoSEQ multiplex PCR; TCRdb holds only in-frame clones, not every one. Altogether 95,000 to 150,000 clones are present, around 93% being singletons, with the ten largest covering roughly 0.15%. The sample here was CD4+ or CD8+ T cells sorted from blood, taken in a trial of the OX40 agonist ivuxolimab. The source of these receptors is an adult with an advanced solid tumor such as melanoma, head and neck, liver or kidney cancer. Both conserved end residues are part of each CDR3. D genes are given only for firm matches.

V gene	J gene	D gene	CDR3 protein	CDR3 DNA
TRBV6-1	TRBJ2-2	TRBD2	CASWGLVWAGELFF	TGTGCCAGCTGGGGACTAGTGTGGGCCGGGGAGCTGTTTTTT
TRBV2	TRBJ1-2	NA	CASSERGWPINYGYTF	TGTGCCAGCAGTGAACGGGGTTGGCCGATTAACTATGGCTACACCTTC
TRBV4-3	TRBJ2-3	NA	CASSQAGTQADTQYF	TGCGCCAGCAGCCAGGCTGGGACCCAGGCAGATACGCAGTATTTT
TRBV6-5	TRBJ1-1	TRBD1	CASSYSSGTGVTEAFF	TGTGCCAGCAGTTACTCCTCCGGGACAGGAGTCACTGAAGCTTTCTTT
TRBV2	TRBJ2-5	TRBD2	CAGLAGGRETQYF	TGTGCCGGACTAGCGGGGGGGCGCGAGACCCAGTACTTC
TRBV10-3	TRBJ2-7	TRBD1	CAISGGQGAYEQYF	TGTGCCATCAGTGGGGGACAGGGGGCCTACGAGCAGTACTTC
TRBV28	TRBJ1-2	TRBD1	CASSLLGTGGRDYGYTF	TGTGCCAGCAGCCTTCTGGGGACAGGGGGCCGTGACTATGGCTACACCTTC
TRBV28	TRBJ2-1	TRBD2	CASRAGTSGSNEQFF	TGTGCCAGCAGGGCCGGGACTAGCGGGAGCAATGAGCAGTTCTTC
TRBV19	TRBJ2-1	TRBD2	CASTGLAGPRGNEQFF	TGTGCCAGTACGGGACTAGCGGGGCCTCGGGGGAATGAGCAGTTCTTC
TRBV7-2	TRBJ1-1	TRBD1	CASSPTGVTEAFF	TGTGCCAGCAGTCCGACAGGGGTCACTGAAGCTTTCTTT
TRBV6-1	TRBJ2-5	TRBD2	CASSEGYGGGQETQYF	TGTGCCAGCAGTGAAGGTTACGGGGGGGGGCAAGAGACCCAGTACTTC
TRBV5-1	TRBJ1-3	NA	CASSPTAGNGNTIYF	TGTGCCAGCAGCCCTACCGCAGGGAATGGAAACACCATATATTTT
TRBV2	TRBJ1-6	NA	CASSLTQGLRSPLHF	TGTGCCAGCAGTCTAACCCAAGGTCTTCGTTCACCCCTCCACTTT
TRBV5-6	TRBJ1-5	TRBD1	CASSLGTGVNQPQHF	TGTGCCAGCAGCTTGGGAACAGGGGTCAATCAGCCCCAGCATTTT
TRBV27	TRBJ2-3	TRBD2	CASTSGGRDTQYF	TGTGCCAGCACCAGCGGGGGGCGGGATACGCAGTATTTT
TRBV10-3	TRBJ2-3	TRBD1	CAISESGRGAGGGTDTQYF	TGTGCCATCAGTGAGTCTGGTCGGGGTGCAGGGGGCGGCACAGATACGCAGTATTTT
TRBV18	TRBJ1-3	NA	CASSPGYPTSGNTIYF	TGTGCCAGCTCACCAGGCTACCCGACCTCTGGAAACACCATATATTTT
TRBV19	TRBJ1-6	TRBD1	CASSHGTGVSPLHF	TGTGCCAGTAGCCACGGGACAGGGGTTTCACCCCTCCACTTT
TRBV2	TRBJ2-3	NA	CASSLGLRTDTQYF	TGTGCCAGCAGTCTGGGACTTCGGACAGATACGCAGTATTTT
TRBV7-9	TRBJ1-2	TRBD1	CASSFAQETGNYGYTF	TGTGCCAGCAGCTTTGCCCAAGAGACAGGGAACTATGGCTACACCTTC
TRBV5-1	TRBJ2-5	TRBD2	CASNFLAGTIQETQYF	TGCGCCAGCAACTTCTTAGCGGGGACTATACAAGAGACCCAGTACTTC
TRBV18	TRBJ2-7	TRBD1	CASSPLQGAQSYEQYF	TGTGCCAGCTCACCTCTCCAGGGGGCACAGTCCTACGAGCAGTACTTC